This T cell receptor (beta chain) was recovered during a study of blood T cells in healthy people across ages (dated by TCRdb to 2013 to 2016). About the investigation overall: In model experiments, roughly one uniquely barcoded TCR beta cDNA molecule per two T cells was captured by template switching. The study measured age-related changes in TCR beta repertoire diversity using deep sequencing normalized with unique cDNA molecular identifiers. The donors were divided into four age groups: young (average around 15 years), middle-aged (around 41), aged (about 60) and long-lived (82). To avoid experimental bias, donors of different ages were distributed randomly across sequencing lanes. Using the same blood draw, the study looked at two additional independent replicas of 1 million unique cDNA reads for two donors, one aged 18 to 30 and the other aged 80 or older.

Overall results and qualifications from the work: Compared with the aged group, more naive CD4+ T cells, fewer expanded clones and increased TCR diversity were shown by the long-lived group, suggesting age selection. Observed TCR beta diversity per million T cells fell roughly linearly with age, and a significant reduction was already apparent by age roughly 40. Total diversity estimates from one million sequenced T cells were considered lower bounds and underestimates. Because donor CMV infection status was unknown, age-related changes in expanded clonotypes were potentially confounded. Conclusive comparison of naive and antigen-experienced compartments was prevented by the profiling of bulk unsorted PBMCs. There was a strong correlation between observed TCR beta diversity and the percentage of naive T cells measured by flow cytometry.

This clonotype was observed many times. Which antigen it targets is not known. Base-call qualities are not available, and no considerably larger clone is one nucleotide away. Libraries were made using 5' RACE. TCRdb lists the instrument as Illumina HiSeq 2500. A second PCR of about 6 to 12 cycles was performed with a sample-barcoded 5' primer and a J-beta primer mix. A template-switch 5' adaptor carrying 12 random nucleotides introduced a unique molecular identifier onto each TCR beta cDNA molecule. Each sample yielded at least 3 million CDR3-containing paired-end reads. All of the RNA was converted into first-strand cDNA using the Mint cDNA synthesis kit, with a TRBC-specific oligonucleotide serving as the primer. After uracil-DNA glycosylase treatment, a first 18-cycle PCR used universal primers M1SS and BC2_uni_R on all cDNA. Regarding the original processing steps: For normalization, 1 million high-quality reads, each with a distinct molecular identifier, were randomly selected from each sample. Reads sharing molecular identifiers were discarded rather than binned into consensus sequences. MiTCR, with a Q25 quality threshold and the strictest error-elimination algorithm, was used for CDR3 identification, clonotype clustering and error correction. Lower-bound total TCR beta diversity was estimated with a nonparametric unseen species model using Euler transformation. TCRdb handled the public reads itself, with Q25 trimming in fastp and clone calling in MiXCR, and kept productive beta chains. For every CDR3 protein sequence, its rows merge into one entry that carries the most common genes and DNA. The V and J calls here are based on TCRdb, not the publication. For this sample the table gives around 900,000 distinct CDR3 sequences, of which roughly 26% were detected only once. Roughly 17% of the sample comes from the top ten.

V ends up 0 bases short and J 4 bases short, with an unmatched junction base count of 2. The CDR3 numbers 15 residues from cysteine through phenylalanine. The CDR3 DNA has 45 bases and is translated from base 1. Via the germline V gene, CDR1 is LGHNA and CDR2 YNFKEQ. The roughly 42 donors, aged about 6 to 95 years, were systemically healthy Caucasian individuals from Russia. Approximately 10 milliliters of peripheral blood were collected from each donor into EDTA-treated Vacutainer tubes. Ficoll-Paque density-gradient centrifugation was used to isolate PBMCs, with at least 7 million obtained per sample. Trizol reagent was used to extract total RNA from PBMCs, with at least 5 micrograms per sample. For every donor, an aliquot of PBMCs went through flow cytometry to measure the percentages of naive CD45RAhigh/CD27high T cells.

This TCR was recovered from a woman of 80 years or more in good health. The material sequenced was blood. Recombination linked TRBV4-2 to TRBJ2-1; TRBD2 agrees with 8 junctional bases. CDR3 sequence: CASSQELAVYNEQFF. The bases are TGTGCCAGCAGCCAAGAACTAGCGGTTTACAATGAGCAGTTCTTC.